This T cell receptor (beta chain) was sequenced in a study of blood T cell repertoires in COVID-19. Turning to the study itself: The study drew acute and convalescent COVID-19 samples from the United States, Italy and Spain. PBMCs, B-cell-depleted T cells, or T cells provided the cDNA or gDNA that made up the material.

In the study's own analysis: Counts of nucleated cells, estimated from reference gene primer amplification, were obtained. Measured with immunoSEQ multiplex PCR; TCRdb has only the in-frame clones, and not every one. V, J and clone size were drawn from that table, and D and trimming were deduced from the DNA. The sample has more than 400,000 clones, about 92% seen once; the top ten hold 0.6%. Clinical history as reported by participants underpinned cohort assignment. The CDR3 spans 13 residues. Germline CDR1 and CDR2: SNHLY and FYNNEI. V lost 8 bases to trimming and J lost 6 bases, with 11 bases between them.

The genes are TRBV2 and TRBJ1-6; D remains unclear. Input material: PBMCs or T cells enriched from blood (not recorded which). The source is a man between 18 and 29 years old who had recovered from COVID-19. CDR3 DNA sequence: TGTGCCAGCGCTCGGGTCACTAATTCACCCCTCCACTTT. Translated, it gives CASARVTNSPLHF.